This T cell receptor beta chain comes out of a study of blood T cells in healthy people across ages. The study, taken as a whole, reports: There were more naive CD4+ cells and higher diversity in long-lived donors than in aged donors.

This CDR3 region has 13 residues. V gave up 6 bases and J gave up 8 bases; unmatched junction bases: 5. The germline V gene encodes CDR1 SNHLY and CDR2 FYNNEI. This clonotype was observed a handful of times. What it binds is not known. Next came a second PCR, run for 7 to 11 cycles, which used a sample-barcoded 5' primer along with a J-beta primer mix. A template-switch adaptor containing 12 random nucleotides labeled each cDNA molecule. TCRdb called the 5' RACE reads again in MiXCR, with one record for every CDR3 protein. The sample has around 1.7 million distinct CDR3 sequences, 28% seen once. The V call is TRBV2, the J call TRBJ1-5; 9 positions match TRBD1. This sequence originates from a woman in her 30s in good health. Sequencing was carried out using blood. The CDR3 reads CASRLTGGEPQHF. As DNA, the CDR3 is TGTGCCAGCAGGCTGACAGGGGGGGAGCCCCAGCATTTT. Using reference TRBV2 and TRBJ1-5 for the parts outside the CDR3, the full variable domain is EPEVTQTPSHQVTQMGQEVILRCVPISNHLYFYWYRQILGQKVEFLVSFYNNEISEKSEIFDDQFSVERPDGSNFTLKIRSTKLEDSAMYFCASRLTGGEPQHFGDGTRLSIL.